Sequencing of this T cell receptor beta chain was carried out in a study of cytomegalovirus exposure and HLA in healthy donors. Data came from immunoSEQ multiplex PCR; TCRdb stores just in-frame clones and leaves some out. The table has 100,000 or so clones, about 86% seen once. Sequencing used PBMCs. This receptor was obtained from a woman aged 18 to 35 in good health and CMV-seropositive.

The CDR3 loop reads CASSPYSDSRRATQYF. The CDR3 DNA reads TGCGCCAGCAGCCCTTACTCGGACAGCAGACGGGCTACGCAGTATTTT. The chain combines TRBV4-1 with TRBJ2-3, with D perhaps matching TRBD1 (6 bases). Germline CDR1 MGHRA, CDR2 YSYEKL. Trimming removed 4 bases at V and 8 bases at J, with 22 bases between. The CDR3 length is 16 residues.